This TCR beta chain was captured in a study of breast tumors, draining lymph nodes, adjacent tissues. TCRdb fed the multiplex PCR reads into MiXCR, producing one record per CDR3 protein. The data hold about 89,000 distinct CDR3 sequences, with approximately 31% observed a single time. The lymph nodes were axillary draining lymph nodes from breast cancer patients. The trim removed 0 bases at V and 0 bases at J, leaving 2 bases unmatched. The CDR3 is made up of 15 amino acids. Germline CDR1 reads MNHEY; CDR2 reads SVGAGI. This clonotype has at least ten counts. This TCR came from a female donor with breast cancer. Some clones in this sample may be carry-over from other donors' samples. The chain joins TRBV6-5 to TRBJ2-7, with 7 bases aligning to TRBD2. Sequencing input: axillary lymph node tissue. As DNA, the CDR3 is TGTGCCAGCAGTTACTCAAGACTAGCCTCCTACGAGCAGTACTTC. It specifies CASSYSRLASYEQYF.